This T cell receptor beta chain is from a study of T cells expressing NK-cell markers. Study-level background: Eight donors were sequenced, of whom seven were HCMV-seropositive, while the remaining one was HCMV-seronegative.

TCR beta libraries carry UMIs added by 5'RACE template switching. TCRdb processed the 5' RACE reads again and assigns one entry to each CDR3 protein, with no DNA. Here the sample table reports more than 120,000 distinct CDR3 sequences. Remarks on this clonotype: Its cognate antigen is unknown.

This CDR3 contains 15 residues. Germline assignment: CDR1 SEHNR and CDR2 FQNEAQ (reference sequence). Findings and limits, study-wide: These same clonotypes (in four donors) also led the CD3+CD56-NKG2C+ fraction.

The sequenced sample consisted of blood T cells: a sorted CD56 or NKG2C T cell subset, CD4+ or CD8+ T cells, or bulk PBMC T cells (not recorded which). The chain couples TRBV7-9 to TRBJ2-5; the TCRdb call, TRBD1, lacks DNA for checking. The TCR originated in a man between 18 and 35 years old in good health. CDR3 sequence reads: CASSFPSGAQETQYF.